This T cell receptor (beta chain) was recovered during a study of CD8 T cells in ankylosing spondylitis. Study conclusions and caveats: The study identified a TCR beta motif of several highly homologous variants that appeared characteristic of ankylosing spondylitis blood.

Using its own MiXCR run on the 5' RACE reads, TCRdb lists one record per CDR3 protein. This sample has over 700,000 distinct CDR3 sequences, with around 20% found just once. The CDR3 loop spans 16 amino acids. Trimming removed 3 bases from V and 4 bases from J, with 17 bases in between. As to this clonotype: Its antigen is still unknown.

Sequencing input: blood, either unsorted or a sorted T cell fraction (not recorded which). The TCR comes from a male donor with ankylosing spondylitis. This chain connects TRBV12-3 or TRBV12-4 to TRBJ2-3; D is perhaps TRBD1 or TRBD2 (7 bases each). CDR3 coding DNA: TGTGCCAGCAGTTTCAACAGGGGAGGGTCCGCAGATACGCAGTATTTT. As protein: CASSFNRGGSADTQYF.